The TCR beta chain described here comes from a study of T cell changes during pregnancy in multiple sclerosis. The V end lost 6 bases, the J end lost 4 bases, and 12 bases lay between the germline ends. The CDR3 spans 13 residues. Germline CDR1 and CDR2: MNHEY and SVGAGI. Generated by immunoSEQ multiplex PCR, the TCRdb table keeps only in-frame clones and is missing some. The sample consists of tens of thousands of clones, 91% of them appearing once. The sample in question was peripheral blood, obtained after pregnancy. This TCR was sampled from a female donor in good health, enrolled as a control in a pregnancy study. J is TRBJ1-2 and V is TRBV6-5, with D possibly TRBD1 on 5 matching bases. CDR3 DNA sequence: TGTGCCAGCAGAGGGACTGAGATCTATGGCTACACCTTC. Its protein product is CASRGTEIYGYTF.